Listed below are T cell receptor beta chains from one sample, sequenced in a study of blood T cell repertoires in COVID-19. Here immunoSEQ multiplex PCR was the method, and the copy in TCRdb shows in-frame clones only, minus some. Of 250,000 to 300,000 clones in the sample, under 90% are singletons; the top ten hold under 3.5%. Sample: PBMCs or T cells enriched from blood (not recorded which). These receptors were collected from a woman aged 50 to 65 who had been exposed to COVID-19. The CDR3 runs from the conserved cysteine through the conserved F or W. Fields, in order: clone size, D gene, J gene, V gene, CDR3 DNA, CDR3 protein. D genes are given only for firm matches. Size is omitted from some rows. Given values are once, few, many or a class for expanded clones.

- - TRBJ1-1 TRBV7-9 TGTGCCAGCAGCTTTTCTACGGGGTTGAACACTGAAGCTTTCTTT CASSFSTGLNTEAFF
- - TRBJ1-1 TRBV11-2 TGTGCCAGCAGCTTAGTGGCGGGGACCCTGAACACTGAAGCTTTCTTT CASSLVAGTLNTEAFF
- - TRBJ2-5 TRBV3-1/TRBV3-2 TGTGCCAGCAGCCAAGGGTCCGGGGTTCAAGAGACCCAGTACTTC CASSQGSGVQETQYF
- TRBD2 TRBJ2-3 TRBV5-1 TGCGCCAGCAGCTTGAGGCTAGCGGGGACTAGAATCACAGATACGCAGTATTTT CASSLRLAGTRITDTQYF
- - TRBJ1-2 TRBV28 TGTGCCAGCAGTGAGGGACTTGGGGAACTCCGCTACACCTTC CASSEGLGELRYTF
once - TRBJ1-3 TRBV14 TGTGCCAGCAGCCATTTTCCGGGAACAGGAAACACCATATATTTT CASSHFPGTGNTIYF
- - TRBJ2-7 TRBV28 TGTGCCAGCAGTTTGCCAGGGCTGGGAGAGCAGTACTTC CASSLPGLGEQYF
- - TRBJ2-7 TRBV21-1 TGTGCCAGCAGCAAAGGGGACGATCGACTAGCGGGGCGCGAGCAGTACTTC CASSKGDDRLAGREQYF
once TRBD1 TRBJ1-2 TRBV5-4 TGTGCCAGCAGGGCGGGACAGGTGTTCTATGGCTACACCTTC CASRAGQVFYGYTF
- TRBD1 TRBJ1-2 TRBV7-8 TGTGCCAGCAGCTTAAGCGGGACAGGGATGCTATCTAACTATGGCTACACCTTC CASSLSGTGMLSNYGYTF
- TRBD2 TRBJ2-3 TRBV6-5 TGTGCCAGCAGTTTAGATAGCGGGAACACAGATACGCAGTATTTT CASSLDSGNTDTQYF
- - TRBJ2-7 TRBV7-5 TGTGCCAGAAGCCTAAGGACAGGGAGCTACGAGCAGTACTTC CARSLRTGSYEQYF
- - TRBJ2-1 TRBV6-2/TRBV6-3 TGTGCCAGCAGTCGAGATCCTGAGCAGTTCTTC CASSRDPEQFF
- - TRBJ2-1 TRBV28 TGTGCCAGCAGCCCCTTGGTGGCATACTACAATGAGCAGTTCTTC CASSPLVAYYNEQFF
- - TRBJ1-5 TRBV19 TGTGCCAGTAGTATAGAACAATATAGCAATCAGCCCCAGCATTTT CASSIEQYSNQPQHF
- TRBD2 TRBJ2-5 TRBV12-3/TRBV12-4 TGTGCCAGCAGCCTGACTAGCGGCCTCCAGTACTTC CASSLTSGLQYF